These 20 T cell receptor beta chains originate from one sample sequenced in a study of Ad26.COV2.S vaccination and SARS-CoV-2 variants. The method was immunoSEQ multiplex PCR; TCRdb's version includes in-frame clones alone and lacks a portion of them. The repertoire includes approximately 340,000 clones, just over 90% of them detected once, and 3.5% to 4.5% sits in the top ten. The source was peripheral blood, collected after recovery from COVID-19. The source is a human donor who had recovered from COVID-19.

This clone was observed once. The chain carries TRBV29-1 and TRBJ1-2, with D unresolved. The germline CDR1 and CDR2 sequences are SQVTM and ANQGSEA. This CDR3 contains 12 residues. The V end was cut by 7 bases, the J end by 2 bases, with 11 bases between. The CDR3 sequence: CSAHGANYGYTF. Written as DNA, the CDR3 is TGCAGCGCCCACGGAGCGAACTATGGCTACACCTTC.

The chain combines TRBV7-9 with TRBJ1-2; 9 positions agree with TRBD1. The CDR3 consists of 15 residues. V was pared by 5 bases and J by 0 bases, with 4 bases of the junction left unmatched. Germline assignment: CDR1 SEHNR and CDR2 FQNEAQ (reference sequence). CDR3 DNA: TGTGCCAGCAGCGTGGGGACAGGGACTAACTATGGCTACACCTTC. Translated, it gives CASSVGTGTNYGYTF.

J is TRBJ2-2 and V is TRBV6-2 or TRBV6-3; the D gene is possibly TRBD1 (6 bases). Germline V gives CDR1 MNHEY, CDR2 SVGEGT. The CDR3 is 18 residues long. The V gene lost 4 bases and the J gene lost 6 bases, with 24 bases spanning the gap. The CDR3 reads CASSFDPQNRVPAGELFF. The CDR3 DNA is TGTGCCAGCAGTTTTGACCCTCAGAACAGGGTCCCGGCCGGGGAGCTGTTTTTT.

This chain links TRBV2 with TRBJ1-4; D may be TRBD1 (5 bases). Germline CDR1 and CDR2: SNHLY and FYNNEI. The CDR3 extends over 15 amino acids. V gave up 7 bases and J gave up 9 bases, with 21 bases separating them. CDR3 sequence: CASKLQGGAEKKLFF. In DNA form, the CDR3 reads TGTGCCAGCAAGCTCCAGGGAGGGGCAGAGAAAAAACTGTTTTTT.

The CDR3 region is CASSLVSGNTGELFF. The CDR3 bases are TGTGCCAGCAGCTTGGTTAGCGGGAACACCGGGGAGCTGTTTTTT. The chain joins TRBV5-4 to TRBJ2-2; possible D gene TRBD2, 6 bases. CDR3 size: 15 residues. V lost 0 bases and J lost 1, with 7 bases in between. From germline, CDR1 is SGHNT and CDR2 YYREEE (reference sequence).

The genes are TRBV11-2 and TRBJ1-6; D ambiguous. From germline, CDR1 is SGHAT and CDR2 FQNNGV. CDR3 length: 15 amino acids. V was cut by 5 bases and J by 4 bases, with 12 bases left in between. This CDR3 reads CASSHPPLYNSPLHF. CDR3 coding DNA: TGTGCCAGCAGCCACCCCCCGCTTTATAATTCACCCCTCCACTTT.

This clone was picked up a small number of times. V usage is TRBV21-1 and J usage is TRBJ1-2. TRBV21-1 is deemed a pseudogene. The CDR3 extends over 13 amino acids. The CDR3 sequence: CASSKGRGMGYTF. CDR3 nucleotide sequence: TGTGCCAGCAGCAAAGGGCGGGGAATGGGCTACACCTTC.

The V and J genes are TRBV27 and TRBJ2-5, with 7 bases fitting TRBD1. Trimming took 6 bases from V and 5 from J; bases not matched to a gene: 6. There are 13 residues in the CDR3. Per germline, CDR1 MNHEY and CDR2 SMNVEV (reference sequence). Here the CDR3 DNA reads TGTGCCAGCAGAGAGGGGGCTCGGGAGACCCAGTACTTC. Its protein is CASREGARETQYF.

V is TRBV7-2 and J is TRBJ2-7; TRBD1 agrees at 9 bases. V trimming: 8 bases; J trimming: 2 bases; junction bases outside the gene matches: 10. The CDR3 has 15 amino acids. Per the germline V gene, CDR1 is SGHTA and CDR2 is FQGNSA. The CDR3 spells CASRVRDRAPYEQYF. The CDR3 DNA is TGTGCCAGCCGCGTTCGGGACAGGGCTCCCTACGAGCAGTACTTC.

The chain couples TRBV9 to TRBJ2-1; 10 bases map to TRBD1. Trimming cost V 3 bases and J 7 bases; bases outside gene matches: 10. The CDR3 is 16 amino acids. Germline loops: CDR1 SGDLS, CDR2 YYNGEE. The CDR3 sequence is CASSAAGTGVENEQFF. CDR3 nucleotides: TGTGCCAGCAGCGCAGCCGGGACAGGGGTCGAAAATGAGCAGTTCTTC.

This chain joins TRBV6-2 or TRBV6-3 and TRBJ1-1; tentative D call: TRBD1 (5 bases). The V end was cut by 6 bases, the J end by 0 bases, with 11 bases between. The CDR3 runs to 14 residues. Per the germline V gene, CDR1 is MNHEY and CDR2 is SVGEGT. DNA for the CDR3: TGTGCCAGCAGATACGCAGGGCTGAACACTGAAGCTTTCTTT. Encoded protein: CASRYAGLNTEAFF.

The chain is built from TRBV6-2 or TRBV6-3 and TRBJ2-1; the D is unclear. CDR1 is MNHEY and CDR2 is SVGEGT in the germline V gene. Trimming cost V 4 bases and J 3 bases, with 7 bases left between them. The length of the CDR3 is 13 residues. The CDR3 sequence: CASSFTDYNEQFF. The CDR3 DNA reads as TGTGCCAGCAGTTTCACAGACTACAATGAGCAGTTCTTC.

The CDR3 region has the DNA TGCAGTGCTAGTTGGGATCGGGCCTTTGGGACTGAAGCTTTCTTT. Amino acid sequence: CSASWDRAFGTEAFF. V and J are TRBV20-1 and TRBJ1-1; D not resolved. The length of the CDR3 is 15 residues. Germline V gives CDR1 DFQATT, CDR2 SNEGSKA (reference sequence). V dropped 3 bases and J dropped 5 bases, with 19 bases sitting between them.

The V and J genes are TRBV6-5 and TRBJ2-3; 10 bases fit TRBD2. The CDR3 has 15 amino acids. The junction had 5 bases not matched to a gene; V was cut back by 7 bases and J by 1 base. Germline V CDR1 and CDR2: MNHEY, SVGAGI. CDR3 sequence reads: CASMSSGGGTDTQYF. CDR3 sequence (DNA): TGTGCCAGCATGTCTAGCGGGGGCGGCACAGATACGCAGTATTTT.

Turning to this clone: At the DNA level, this CDR3 is encoded by other sequences in the same sample as well. The V call is TRBV5-1, the J call TRBJ1-6; D remains ambiguous. V lost 5 bases, J lost 7 bases, and 7 bases lay in between. There are 12 residues in the CDR3. CDR1 is SGHRS and CDR2 is YFSETQ in the germline V gene. The CDR3 protein is CASSTENSPLHF. DNA for the CDR3: TGCGCCAGCAGTACAGAGAATTCACCCCTCCACTTT.

This rearrangement joins TRBV2 to TRBJ2-7, with D perhaps matching TRBD2 (6 bases). The V and J ends lost 3 bases and 0 bases respectively, with 12 bases between them. CDR1 is SNHLY and CDR2 is FYNNEI in the germline V gene. The CDR3 runs to 15 residues. The CDR3 loop is CASSESGGSSYEQYF. Here the CDR3 DNA reads TGTGCCAGCAGTGAGTCCGGGGGTAGCTCCTACGAGCAGTACTTC.

This chain links TRBV15 with TRBJ2-3, with TRBD2 identical over 14 bases. The ends lost 3 bases at V and 4 bases at J; junction bases unmatched: 3. The CDR3 totals 16 residues. Germline CDR1 is LNHNV and CDR2 is YYDKDF (reference sequence). DNA for the CDR3: TGTGCCACCAGCAGGACTAGCGGGGGGGCTGCAGATACGCAGTATTTT. It encodes CATSRTSGGAADTQYF.

This chain uses TRBV9 with TRBJ1-1; D is uncertain. Germline V gene sequence: CDR1 SGDLS, CDR2 YYNGEE. The CDR3 is 13 residues long. V was pared by 4 bases and J by 3 bases, with 10 bases between. The CDR3 DNA sequence: TGTGCCAGCAGCCCCCCGGGTGACACTGAAGCTTTCTTT. Translating it yields CASSPPGDTEAFF.

V is TRBV6-5 and J is TRBJ1-1, with 10 bases that match TRBD1. Per germline, CDR1 MNHEY and CDR2 SVGAGI. This CDR3 spans 15 amino acids. The V gene end was trimmed by 4 bases and the J gene end by 1 base; junction bases not matched to a gene: 3. CDR3 residues: CASSSRTGGNTEAFF. The CDR3 bases are TGTGCCAGCAGTTCCAGGACAGGGGGGAACACTGAAGCTTTCTTT.

V gene TRBV20-1 combines with J gene TRBJ2-7, with D perhaps TRBD2 (5 bases). This CDR3 comprises 11 residues. V lost 2 bases, J lost 6 bases, and 8 bases lay in between. Germline CDR1 is DFQATT and CDR2 is SNEGSKA (reference sequence). CDR3 in DNA: TGCAGTGCTAGAATTCGGGGCGAGCAGTACTTC. This gives the protein CSARIRGEQYF.